The clone carrying this TCR beta chain was counted only a few times. Its target is not known. Trimming took off 2 bases at V and 3 bases at J, with 11 bases between the two ends. CDR3 length: 14 amino acids. Looked up from germline, CDR1 is ENHRY and CDR2 is SYGVKD. From the reads, TCRdb called clonotypes with MiXCR, one entry per CDR3 protein. Of around 430,000 distinct CDR3 sequences in the sample, about 42% are singletons; the top ten hold 35% to 50%. The data were taken from a study of T cell repertoires in cytomegalovirus infection. Whole-study context: Well-studied HLA-B-restricted CMV epitopes were used in the study alongside recently identified HLA-C-restricted ones.

Whole-study results and caveats: HLA-C-restricted TCR beta clonotypes specific for CMV led the ex vivo response.

The rearrangement joins TRBV10-3 to TRBJ2-7; tentatively, D is TRBD2 (6 bases). This receptor was taken from a human donor in good health (CMV status not recorded). Some clones in this sample may be carry-over from other donors' samples. Material: cultured PBMCs, obtained from culture after CMV antigen stimulation. The CDR3 protein is CAISEGRRDYEQYF. In nucleotides, the CDR3 is TGTGCCATCAGTGAGGGAAGGAGGGACTACGAGCAGTACTTC.